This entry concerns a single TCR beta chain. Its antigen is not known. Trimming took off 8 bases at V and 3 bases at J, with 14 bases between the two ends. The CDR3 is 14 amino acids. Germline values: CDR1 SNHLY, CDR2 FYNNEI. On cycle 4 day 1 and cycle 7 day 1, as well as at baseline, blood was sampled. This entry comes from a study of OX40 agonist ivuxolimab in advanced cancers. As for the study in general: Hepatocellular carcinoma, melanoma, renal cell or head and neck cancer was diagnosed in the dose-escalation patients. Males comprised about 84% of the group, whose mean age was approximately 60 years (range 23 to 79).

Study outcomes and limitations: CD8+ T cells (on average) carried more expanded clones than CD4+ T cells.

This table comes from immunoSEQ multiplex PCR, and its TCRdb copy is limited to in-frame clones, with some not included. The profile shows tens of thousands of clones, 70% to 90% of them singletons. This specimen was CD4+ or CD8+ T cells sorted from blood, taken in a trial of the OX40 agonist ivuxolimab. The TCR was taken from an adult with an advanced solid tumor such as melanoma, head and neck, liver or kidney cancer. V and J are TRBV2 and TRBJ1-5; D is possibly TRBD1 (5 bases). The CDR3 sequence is CASGGTVFNQPQHF. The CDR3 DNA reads TGTGCCAGCGGTGGGACCGTATTCAATCAGCCCCAGCATTTT.